A single sample gave rise to the 30 T cell receptor beta chains below, sequenced in a study of shared clonotypes between healthy human individuals. Terminally differentiated effector memory CD45RA+ cells were left out of the naive CD8 fraction, which was CD45RO-negative and positively selected for CCR7. The protocol was immunoSEQ multiplex PCR, while the TCRdb copy is restricted to in-frame clones and leaves out a portion. The sample has under 700,000 clones, 85% to 95% seen once. The sample taken for sequencing was naive CD8+ T cells sorted from blood. Receptors originate from a woman aged 25 to 39 in good health.

CDR3 in DNA: TGTGCCAGCAGCCTTGGCGGTAGCACAGATACGCAGTATTTT. Protein: CASSLGGSTDTQYF. This chain uses TRBV28 with TRBJ2-3; D remains unclear. The CDR3 is made up of 14 amino acids. Germline V gene sequence: CDR1 MDHEN, CDR2 SYDVKM. Trimming cost V 6 bases and J 0 bases, with 10 bases left between them.

Only one count was recorded for this clone. The gene calls are TRBV5-6 and TRBJ2-1, with 8 bases fitting TRBD2. V shed 1 base and J 7 bases; nucleotides not matched to a gene: 7. The V gene's germline CDR1 is SGHDT and CDR2 YYEEEE. This CDR3 comprises 15 residues. DNA of the CDR3: TGTGCCAGCAGCTTGAGTAGCGGGATCGGGAATGAGCAGTTCTTC. Translation: CASSLSSGIGNEQFF.

The chain recombines TRBV2 with TRBJ2-7, with 9 positions matching TRBD2. The CDR3 totals 17 residues. Losses at the gene ends were 3 bases for V and 2 bases for J; bases not matched to a gene: 11. Germline CDR1 is SNHLY and CDR2 is FYNNEI. The CDR3 DNA reads as TGTGCCAGCAGTGAGGCGTATCGGACTAGCGTTACCTACGAGCAGTACTTC. This sequence encodes CASSEAYRTSVTYEQYF. The variable domain in full, completed from reference TRBV2 and TRBJ2-7, reads EPEVTQTPSHQVTQMGQEVILRCVPISNHLYFYWYRQILGQKVEFLVSFYNNEISEKSEIFDDQFSVERPDGSNFTLKIRSTKLEDSAMYFCASSEAYRTSVTYEQYFGPGTRLTVT.

The chain recombines TRBV29-1 with TRBJ2-2, with D perhaps matching TRBD1 (5 bases). V lost 7 bases and J 2 bases, leaving 20 bases between the germline ends. Germline assignment: CDR1 SQVTM and CDR2 ANQGSEA. This CDR3 has 16 amino acids. The CDR3 here is CSATGRAAENTGELFF. In DNA, the CDR3 is TGCAGCGCGACCGGCAGGGCGGCAGAAAACACCGGGGAGCTGTTTTTT.

The chain recombines TRBV5-4 with TRBJ2-3, with D perhaps TRBD1 or TRBD2 (5 bases each). V shed 4 bases and J shed 2 bases, with 11 bases lying between them. The CDR3 loop spans 14 amino acids. The germline V gene encodes CDR1 SGHNT and CDR2 YYREEE (reference sequence). CDR3 bases: TGTGCCAGCAGCACTAGGGACGACACAGATACGCAGTATTTT. The encoded protein is CASSTRDDTDTQYF.

The rearrangement uses TRBV7-9 and TRBJ2-1; D gene unclear. Germline V lookup: CDR1 SEHNR, CDR2 FQNEAQ (reference sequence). Trimming took off 1 base at V and 3 bases at J, with 7 bases between the two ends. This CDR3 region has 14 residues. The CDR3 region has the DNA TGTGCCAGCAGCTTAGGTGGGATCTACAATGAGCAGTTCTTC. Its protein product is CASSLGGIYNEQFF. The full variable domain, in which reference TRBV7-9 and TRBJ2-1 provide the parts outside the CDR3, is DTGVSQNPRHKITKRGQNVTFRCDPISEHNRLYWYRQTLGQGPEFLTYFQNEAQLEKSRLLSDRFSAERPKGSFSTLEIQRTEQGDSAMYLCASSLGGIYNEQFFGPGTRLTVL.

Here the CDR3 reads CASSPGPHYEQYF. CDR3 sequence (DNA): TGTGCCAGTAGTCCAGGGCCACACTACGAGCAGTACTTC. This sequence joins TRBV19 and TRBJ2-5; tentative D call: TRBD1 (5 bases). The J call may be incorrect, as the DNA end agrees better with TRBJ2-7. This CDR3 has 13 amino acids. Germline CDR1 is LNHDA and CDR2 is SQIVND (reference sequence).

The chain recombines TRBV19 with TRBJ1-5; D unclear. This CDR3 spans 16 amino acids. Trimming took off 5 bases at V and 3 bases at J, with 17 bases between the two ends. The germline V gene has CDR1 LNHDA and CDR2 SQIVND (reference sequence). Written as DNA, the CDR3 is TGTGCCAGTAGTCTTTATAGTGGATCGGCCAATCAGCCCCAGCATTTT. The encoded protein is CASSLYSGSANQPQHF.

This chain uses TRBV18 with TRBJ1-3; a possible D gene is TRBD1 (5 bases). The germline V and J ends were trimmed by 6 bases and 0 bases, with 12 bases remaining between them. The CDR3 has 15 residues. CDR1 and CDR2 from the germline V gene are KGHSH and LQKENI. The CDR3 reads CASSETGYSGNTIYF. Here the CDR3 DNA reads TGTGCCAGCTCGGAAACAGGCTACTCTGGAAACACCATATATTTT. The complete variable domain, with remaining parts taken from reference TRBV18 and TRBJ1-3, reads NAGVMQNPRHLVRRRGQEARLRCSPMKGHSHVYWYRQLPEEGLKFMVYLQKENIIDESGMPKERFSAEFPKEGPSILRIQQVVRGDSAAYFCASSETGYSGNTIYFGEGSWLTVV.

The chain recombines TRBV27 with TRBJ2-4; no firm D call. V lost 4 bases and J lost 7, with 2 bases in between. Germline loops: CDR1 MNHEY, CDR2 SMNVEV (reference sequence). CDR3 length equals 10 residues. The CDR3 DNA reads as TGTGCCAGCAGTTCGAACATTCAGTACTTC. Its protein product is CASSSNIQYF.

V is TRBV7-4 and J is TRBJ2-7, with D maybe TRBD1 (6 bases). Germline V CDR1 and CDR2: SGHVT, SQSDAQ. The CDR3 extends over 16 amino acids. V was cut by 5 bases and J by 5 bases, with 22 bases left in between. The CDR3 region has the DNA TGTGCCAGCAGCGGTCAGCCGGACAGAGGATGGCACGAGCAGTACTTC. Its protein product is CASSGQPDRGWHEQYF. The whole variable domain, remainder taken from reference TRBV7-4 and TRBJ2-7, is GAGVSQSPRYKVAKRGRDVALRCDSISGHVTLYWYRQTLGQGSEVLTYSQSDAQRDKSGRPSGRFSAERPERSVSTLKIQRTEQGDSAVYLCASSGQPDRGWHEQYFGPGTRLTVT.

J is TRBJ2-7 and V is TRBV7-9; TRBD1 might be the D (6 bases). The CDR3 totals 16 residues. Trimming took 2 bases from V and 4 from J, leaving 18 bases between them. CDR1 SEHNR and CDR2 FQNEAQ come from the germline V gene (reference sequence). The CDR3 DNA sequence: TGTGCCAGCAGCTTATCCACGACCGGGACACCTTACGAGCAGTACTTC. It yields the protein CASSLSTTGTPYEQYF.

The chain is built from TRBV5-1 and TRBJ2-7; possibly TRBD2 for D (7 bases). The V gene's germline CDR1 is SGHRS and CDR2 YFSETQ. V shed 2 bases and J shed 1 base, with 13 bases lying between them. The CDR3 extends over 15 amino acids. The CDR3 nucleotides read TGCGCCAGCAGCTTTTCCGGGGGGCTTTCCTACGAGCAGTACTTC. Residues: CASSFSGGLSYEQYF. The full variable domain, rest sourced from reference TRBV5-1 and TRBJ2-7, is KAGVTQTPRYLIKTRGQQVTLSCSPISGHRSVSWYQQTPGQGLQFLFEYFSETQRNKGNFPGRFSGRQFSNSRSEMNVSTLELGDSALYLCASSFSGGLSYEQYFGPGTRLTVT.

The genes are TRBV27 and TRBJ2-7, with 8 positions matching TRBD1. The V gene end was trimmed by 8 bases and the J gene end by 3 bases; junction bases not matched to a gene: 9. Per germline, CDR1 MNHEY and CDR2 SMNVEV (reference sequence). The CDR3 loop spans 14 amino acids. The CDR3 coding sequence is TGTGCCAGCGGGGCCGGGACAGGAGACTACGAGCAGTACTTC. Translated: CASGAGTGDYEQYF.

The chain joins TRBV2 to TRBJ2-2, with 9 bases identical to TRBD2. Germline V gene sequence: CDR1 SNHLY, CDR2 FYNNEI. This CDR3 has 18 residues. With V trimmed by 7 bases and J by 2 bases, 14 bases remained unmatched. The CDR3 reads CASKALKGGRVNTGELFF. CDR3 DNA sequence: TGTGCCAGCAAGGCGTTAAAGGGCGGGAGGGTAAACACCGGGGAGCTGTTTTTT.

This rearrangement joins TRBV7-9 to TRBJ2-7; D might be TRBD2 (6 bases). CDR3 length equals 12 residues. With 5 bases removed from V and 5 bases from J, the gap between germline ends came to 10 bases. Germline V gene data show CDR1 as SEHNR and CDR2 as FQNEAQ (reference sequence). The CDR3: CASSQGGHEQYF. The CDR3 coding sequence is TGTGCCAGCAGCCAGGGAGGCCACGAGCAGTACTTC. Supplemented by reference TRBV7-9 and TRBJ2-7, the full variable domain reads DTGVSQNPRHKITKRGQNVTFRCDPISEHNRLYWYRQTLGQGPEFLTYFQNEAQLEKSRLLSDRFSAERPKGSFSTLEIQRTEQGDSAMYLCASSQGGHEQYFGPGTRLTVT.

The chain links TRBV27 to TRBJ1-1; 10 bases map to TRBD1. V lost 7 bases to trimming and J lost 3 bases; unmatched junction nucleotides: 8. Germline V gives CDR1 MNHEY, CDR2 SMNVEV (reference sequence). This CDR3 has 15 residues. CDR3 bases: TGTGCCAGCACGGCGGCAGGACAGGGGGACACTGAAGCTTTCTTT. This gives the protein CASTAAGQGDTEAFF.

V and J are TRBV5-4 and TRBJ2-1; 7 positions agree with TRBD2. V shed 3 bases and J 4 bases; nucleotides not matched to a gene: 10. There are 16 residues in the CDR3. The germline gives CDR1 SGHNT, CDR2 YYREEE (reference sequence). The CDR3 region is CASSSGGEANYNEQFF. The CDR3 nucleotides are TGTGCCAGCAGCTCTGGGGGGGAGGCAAATTACAATGAGCAGTTCTTC.

This chain joins TRBV4-1 and TRBJ1-3, with 9 bases aligning to TRBD1. V gave up 4 bases and J gave up 1 base; unmatched junction bases: 2. The CDR3 runs to 15 residues. Germline CDR1 MGHRA, CDR2 YSYEKL. The CDR3 DNA is TGCGCCAGCAGCCGAGGGACAGGGTCTGGAAACACCATATATTTT. Its translation: CASSRGTGSGNTIYF.

This chain uses TRBV27 with TRBJ2-7; D gene unclear. The V end lost 3 bases, the J end lost 3 bases, and 12 bases lay between the germline ends. In germline, CDR1 is MNHEY, CDR2 SMNVEV (reference sequence). The CDR3 is made up of 14 amino acids. CDR3 amino acids: CASSLGNLNYEQYF. The CDR3 DNA follows: TGTGCCAGCAGTTTGGGGAACCTGAACTACGAGCAGTACTTC.

The chain couples TRBV27 to TRBJ1-4, with 8 nucleotides matching TRBD1. This CDR3 spans 15 amino acids. V was clipped by 1 base and J by 7 bases; unmatched bases: 5. Germline assignment: CDR1 MNHEY and CDR2 SMNVEV (reference sequence). DNA for the CDR3: TGTGCCAGCAGTTTATTGGGGACAGGAGGTGAAAAACTGTTTTTT. This gives the protein CASSLLGTGGEKLFF.

J is TRBJ1-1 and V is TRBV27, with D perhaps matching TRBD1 (6 bases). The germline V gene has CDR1 MNHEY and CDR2 SMNVEV (reference sequence). The CDR3 loop spans 15 amino acids. V gave up 0 bases and J gave up 6 bases, with 14 bases separating them. The CDR3 spells CASSLSAGVIAEAFF. The CDR3 nucleotides are TGTGCCAGCAGTTTATCGGCAGGGGTGATCGCTGAAGCTTTCTTT.

V usage is TRBV6-5 and J usage is TRBJ2-1; D unclear. Germline CDR1 is MNHEY and CDR2 is SVGAGI. Trimming cost V 2 bases and J 2 bases, with 7 bases left between them. The CDR3 consists of 14 residues. As DNA, the CDR3 is TGTGCCAGCAGTTACGGCTCACCCTACAATGAGCAGTTCTTC. This codes for CASSYGSPYNEQFF.

V usage is TRBV2 and J usage is TRBJ1-4, with D possibly TRBD1 on 5 matching bases. Germline assignment: CDR1 SNHLY and CDR2 FYNNEI. CDR3 length: 13 amino acids. For the CDR3, the DNA is TGTGCTAGCCTTGACAGTCCTAATGAAAAACTGTTTTTT. Translation gives CASLDSPNEKLFF.

The gene calls are TRBV7-9 and TRBJ2-1; D gene ambiguous. CDR3 length equals 11 residues. Trimming cost V 5 bases and J 8 bases, with 7 bases left between them. Germline lookup yields CDR1 SEHNR and CDR2 FQNEAQ (reference sequence). The CDR3 region has the DNA TGTGCCAGCAGCGCCTTTGATGAGCAGTTCTTC. Translated: CASSAFDEQFF.

The chain recombines TRBV28 with TRBJ2-1, with 7 positions matching TRBD1. Unmatched junction bases numbered 16, after V lost 2 bases and J lost 9 bases. Looked up from germline, CDR1 is MDHEN and CDR2 is SYDVKM. This CDR3 is built from 17 residues. In DNA form, the CDR3 reads TGTGCCAGCAGTTTAACTAGACCCTGGACAGGCTCGAGTGAGCAGTTCTTC. It is translated as CASSLTRPWTGSSEQFF.

The rearrangement links TRBV7-2 to TRBJ2-3, with 14 bases lining up with TRBD2. The CDR3 consists of 17 residues. Germline CDR1 SGHTA, CDR2 FQGNSA. J lost 11 bases, V lost 5 bases, and 15 bases had no gene match. The CDR3 loop is CASSPGTSGRGPNWQYF. DNA for the CDR3: TGTGCCAGCAGCCCCGGGACTAGCGGGAGAGGGCCCAATTGGCAGTATTTT.

The genes are TRBV2 and TRBJ2-1, with 8 bases aligning to TRBD1. The J segment lost 5 bases and the V segment lost 7 bases, leaving 7 bases of the junction unmatched. Germline V lookup: CDR1 SNHLY, CDR2 FYNNEI. This CDR3 is 14 amino acids long. CDR3 nucleotide sequence: TGTGCCAGCATGCACGGACAGGGCCACAATGAGCAGTTCTTC. Amino acid sequence: CASMHGQGHNEQFF. The variable domain in full, with the rest retrieved from reference TRBV2 and TRBJ2-1, is EPEVTQTPSHQVTQMGQEVILRCVPISNHLYFYWYRQILGQKVEFLVSFYNNEISEKSEIFDDQFSVERPDGSNFTLKIRSTKLEDSAMYFCASMHGQGHNEQFFGPGTRLTVL.

The chain has TRBV5-4 and TRBJ2-7; possible D gene TRBD2, 6 bases. V was shortened by 1 base and J by 1 base, with 15 bases between the two germline ends. CDR3 length: 16 residues. Looked up from germline, CDR1 is SGHNT and CDR2 is YYREEE (reference sequence). CDR3 loop: CASSLIDSGPSYEQYF. As DNA, the CDR3 is TGTGCCAGCAGCTTGATAGATAGCGGACCTTCCTACGAGCAGTACTTC.

DNA of the CDR3: TGTGCCAGCAGTTACCTTGGACAGGGAGCCTATGGCTACACCTTC. Translated, it gives CASSYLGQGAYGYTF. The chain carries TRBV6-5 and TRBJ1-2; 8 bases align to TRBD1. CDR1 MNHEY and CDR2 SVGAGI come from the germline V gene. The J segment lost 4 bases and the V segment lost 2 bases, leaving 6 bases of the junction unmatched. The CDR3 covers 15 residues.